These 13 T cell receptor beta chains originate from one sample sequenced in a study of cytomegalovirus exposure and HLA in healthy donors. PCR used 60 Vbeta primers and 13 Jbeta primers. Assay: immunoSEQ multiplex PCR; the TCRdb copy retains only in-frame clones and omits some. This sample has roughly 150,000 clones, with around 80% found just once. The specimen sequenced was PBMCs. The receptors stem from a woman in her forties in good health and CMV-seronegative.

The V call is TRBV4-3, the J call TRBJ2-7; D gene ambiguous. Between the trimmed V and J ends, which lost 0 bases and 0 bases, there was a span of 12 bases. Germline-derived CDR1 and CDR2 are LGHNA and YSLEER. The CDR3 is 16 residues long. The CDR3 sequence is CASSQDWADFSYEQYF. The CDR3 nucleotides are TGCGCCAGCAGCCAAGATTGGGCAGATTTCTCCTACGAGCAGTACTTC.

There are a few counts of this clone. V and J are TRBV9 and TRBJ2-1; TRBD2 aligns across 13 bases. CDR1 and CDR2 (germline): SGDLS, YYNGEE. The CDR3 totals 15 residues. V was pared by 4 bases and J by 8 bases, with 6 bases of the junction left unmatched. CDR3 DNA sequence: TGTGCCAGCAGCCCAACTAGCGGGGGGGCCTATGAGCAGTTCTTC. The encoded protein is CASSPTSGGAYEQFF.

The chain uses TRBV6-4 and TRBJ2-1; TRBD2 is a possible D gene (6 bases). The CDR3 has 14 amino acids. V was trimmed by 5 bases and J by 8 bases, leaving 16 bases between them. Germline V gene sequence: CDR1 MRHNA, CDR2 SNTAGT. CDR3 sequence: CASSPENTGDEQFF. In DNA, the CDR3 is TGTGCCAGCAGTCCCGAGAACACGGGGGATGAGCAGTTCTTC.

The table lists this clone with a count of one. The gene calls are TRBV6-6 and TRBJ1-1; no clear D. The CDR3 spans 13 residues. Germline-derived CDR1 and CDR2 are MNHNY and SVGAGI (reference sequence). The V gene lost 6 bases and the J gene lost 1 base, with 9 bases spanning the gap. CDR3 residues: CASSPFRNTEAFF. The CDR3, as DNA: TGTGCCAGCAGCCCCTTTAGGAACACTGAAGCTTTCTTT.

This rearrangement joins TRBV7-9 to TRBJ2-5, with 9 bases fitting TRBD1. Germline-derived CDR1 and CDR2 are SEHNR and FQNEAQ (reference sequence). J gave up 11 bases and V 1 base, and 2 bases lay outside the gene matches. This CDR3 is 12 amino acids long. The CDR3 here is CASSLDGQGQYF. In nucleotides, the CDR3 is TGTGCCAGCAGCTTAGATGGACAGGGGCAGTACTTC.

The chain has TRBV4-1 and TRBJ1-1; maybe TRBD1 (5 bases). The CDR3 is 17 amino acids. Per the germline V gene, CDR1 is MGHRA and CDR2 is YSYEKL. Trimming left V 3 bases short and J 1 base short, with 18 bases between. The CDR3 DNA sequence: TGCGCCAGCAGCCACCCTAGGGGAAGGGAACGGAACACTGAAGCTTTCTTT. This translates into CASSHPRGRERNTEAFF.

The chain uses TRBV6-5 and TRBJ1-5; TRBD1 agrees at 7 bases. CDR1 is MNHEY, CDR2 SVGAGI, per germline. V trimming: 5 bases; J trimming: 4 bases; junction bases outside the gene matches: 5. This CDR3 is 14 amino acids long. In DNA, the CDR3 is TGTGCCAGCAGTCGAGGGGACAGTAATCAGCCCCAGCATTTT. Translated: CASSRGDSNQPQHF.

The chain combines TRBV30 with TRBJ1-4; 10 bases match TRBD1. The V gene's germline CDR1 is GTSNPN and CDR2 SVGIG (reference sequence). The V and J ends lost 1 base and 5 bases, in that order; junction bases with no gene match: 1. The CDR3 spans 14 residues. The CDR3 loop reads CAWSEGQGNEKLFF. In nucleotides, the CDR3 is TGTGCCTGGAGTGAGGGACAGGGGAATGAAAAACTGTTTTTT.

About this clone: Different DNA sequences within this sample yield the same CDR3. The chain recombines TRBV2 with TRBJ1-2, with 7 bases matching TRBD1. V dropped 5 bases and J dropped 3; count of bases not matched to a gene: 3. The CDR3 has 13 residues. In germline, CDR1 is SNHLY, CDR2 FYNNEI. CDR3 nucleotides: TGTGCCAGCAGTCGACAGGGTGACTATGGCTACACCTTC. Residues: CASSRQGDYGYTF.

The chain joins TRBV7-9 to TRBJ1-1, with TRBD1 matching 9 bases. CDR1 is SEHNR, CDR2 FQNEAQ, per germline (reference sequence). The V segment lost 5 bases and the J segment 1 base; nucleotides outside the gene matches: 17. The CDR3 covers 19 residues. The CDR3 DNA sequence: TGTGCCAGCAGCCATAAAACAGGGGGCGAGCTCTACAGGAACACTGAAGCTTTCTTT. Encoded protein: CASSHKTGGELYRNTEAFF.

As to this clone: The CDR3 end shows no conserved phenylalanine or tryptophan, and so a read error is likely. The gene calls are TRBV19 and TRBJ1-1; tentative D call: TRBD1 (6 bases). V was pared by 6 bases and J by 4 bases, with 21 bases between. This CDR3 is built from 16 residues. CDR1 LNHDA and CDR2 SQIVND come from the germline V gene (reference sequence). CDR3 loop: CASRGSPQGWSTEAFL. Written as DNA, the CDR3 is TGTGCCAGTAGGGGTTCCCCACAGGGCTGGAGCACTGAAGCTTTCCTT.

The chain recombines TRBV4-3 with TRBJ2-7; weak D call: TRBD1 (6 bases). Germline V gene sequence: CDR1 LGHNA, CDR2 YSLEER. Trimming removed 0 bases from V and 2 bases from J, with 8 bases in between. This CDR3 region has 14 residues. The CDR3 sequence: CASSQDRTAYEQYF. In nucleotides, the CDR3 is TGCGCCAGCAGCCAAGACCGGACAGCCTACGAGCAGTACTTC.

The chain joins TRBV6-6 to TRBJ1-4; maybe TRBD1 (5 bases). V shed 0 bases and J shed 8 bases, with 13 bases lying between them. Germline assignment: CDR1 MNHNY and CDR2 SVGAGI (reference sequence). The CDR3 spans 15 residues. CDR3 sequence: CASSYSAGYNEKLFF. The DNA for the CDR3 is TGTGCCAGCAGTTACTCCGCAGGGTACAACGAAAAACTGTTTTTT.